This is a list of T cell receptor beta chains from one sample in a study of early T cells in non-severe SARS-CoV-2 infection. Via MiXCR, TCRdb re-called the 5' RACE reads, giving one row per CDR3 protein. This sample carries tens of thousands of distinct CDR3 sequences, roughly an eighth of them seen once, and the ten largest clones take approximately 5%. Sequencing was performed on whole blood. Receptors originate from an adult who was a healthcare worker with PCR-confirmed SARS-CoV-2 infection or an uninfected control (not recorded which). CDR3s include the opening cysteine and the closing phenylalanine or tryptophan. D genes are given only for firm matches. Clone size is shown for a subset of rows, as once, few, many or a class of expanded clone.

J gene	V gene	clone size	D gene	CDR3 DNA	CDR3 protein
TRBJ2-1	TRBV10-3	-	-	TGTGCCATCAAAGGGACTCCTGTGAACAATGAGCAGTTCTTC	CAIKGTPVNNEQFF
TRBJ1-3	TRBV5-1	many	TRBD1	TGCGCCAGCAGCTCGGACAGGGGAGGTGGAAACACCATATATTTT	CASSSDRGGGNTIYF
TRBJ2-5	TRBV3-2	few	-	TGTGCCAGCAGCCAAGATTCTGAGGGAGAAGAGACCCAGTACTTC	CASSQDSEGEETQYF
TRBJ1-5	TRBV10-1	few	-	TGCGCCAGCAGTAAAGACAGGAATCAGCCCCAGCATTTT	CASSKDRNQPQHF
TRBJ1-2	TRBV7-9	few	-	TGTGCCAGCAACGACAAATCTAACTATGGCTACACCTTC	CASNDKSNYGYTF
TRBJ2-5	TRBV19	many	-	TGTGCCAGCTCCCGTCTATCATCGGGCCAAGAGACCCAGTACTTC	CASSRLSSGQETQYF
TRBJ2-7	TRBV7-9	few	TRBD2	TGTGCCAGCAGCTTAGCGAGGCGGGGGGTCTCCTACGAGCAGTACTTC	CASSLARRGVSYEQYF
TRBJ1-4	TRBV7-9	-	-	TGTGCCAGCACCAGCGGGGGAGCTAATGAAAAACTGTTTTTT	CASTSGGANEKLFF
TRBJ2-1	TRBV7-9	many	TRBD2	TGTGCCAGCAGCCAATTTCCTTCTAGCGGGGGGGCGAGTGAGCAGTTCTTC	CASSQFPSSGGASEQFF
TRBJ2-1	TRBV6-6	many	TRBD2	TGTGCCAGCAGCCAGGGACTAGCGGGAGTCTCCCTCTACAATGAGCAGTTCTTC	CASSQGLAGVSLYNEQFF
TRBJ2-3	TRBV7-9	few	-	TGTGCCAGCAGACCCGCCGCCGGGCCAGATACGCAGTATTTT	CASRPAAGPDTQYF